One sample yielded the 7 T cell receptor beta chains listed below, sequenced in a study of beta chain features in type 1 diabetes. Isolated RNA was reverse transcribed in full, so expressed TCRB transcripts were sequenced. Libraries were prepared by immunoSEQ multiplex PCR; TCRdb keeps only in-frame clonotypes and omits some of them. The sample contains under 950,000 clones, about a sixth of which appear only once. The sample taken for sequencing was naive CD4+ T cells from blood. The receptors here all came from a woman between 18 and 29 years old in good health.

This clone has more than one count but fewer than ten. The identical CDR3 is also encoded by other nucleotide sequences in the sample. This chain connects TRBV15 to TRBJ2-7; D is perhaps TRBD1 (5 bases). CDR1 and CDR2 (germline): LNHNV, YYDKDF (reference sequence). The CDR3 loop spans 13 amino acids. Trimming shortened V by 1 base and J by 4 bases, and 8 bases separated the two germline ends. CDR3 in DNA: TGTGCCACCAGCAGAGTTAGGGGATACGAGCAGTACTTC. Translated, it gives CATSRVRGYEQYF.

In its sample, this clone was seen a few times. The CDR3 is CASSYSMGGNTGELFF. For the CDR3, the DNA is TGTGCCAGCAGTTACTCGATGGGGGGAAACACCGGGGAGCTGTTTTTT. The rearrangement uses TRBV6-6 and TRBJ2-2; possible D gene TRBD2, 6 bases. The ends were cut back, 0 bases at V and 2 bases at J, with 10 bases in the middle. CDR1 MNHNY and CDR2 SVGAGI come from the germline V gene (reference sequence). The length of the CDR3 is 16 residues.

This clone has a handful of counts. The chain joins TRBV18 to TRBJ1-4; D might be TRBD1 (6 bases). V was trimmed by 3 bases and J by 5 bases, leaving 10 bases between them. Germline V lookup: CDR1 KGHSH, CDR2 LQKENI. The length of the CDR3 is 14 residues. As DNA, the CDR3 is TGTGCCAGCTCACCCAGGGGAGAGAATGAAAAACTGTTTTTT. Residues: CASSPRGENEKLFF. The whole variable domain, remainder taken from reference TRBV18 and TRBJ1-4, is NAGVMQNPRHLVRRRGQEARLRCSPMKGHSHVYWYRQLPEEGLKFMVYLQKENIIDESGMPKERFSAEFPKEGPSILRIQQVVRGDSAAYFCASSPRGENEKLFFGSGTQLSVL.

This clone was counted only a few times. The J gene is TRBJ2-2, the V gene TRBV10-3, with TRBD1 matching over 7 bases. V lost 6 bases and J lost 5; bases outside the gene matches: 9. This CDR3 has 15 residues. Looked up from germline, CDR1 is ENHRY and CDR2 is SYGVKD. This CDR3 reads CAIRSTGMGTGELFF. CDR3 in DNA: TGTGCCATCAGATCGACAGGGATGGGGACCGGGGAGCTGTTTTTT.

The gene calls are TRBV23-1 and TRBJ2-3; 11 bases match TRBD1. TRBV23-1 is placed among ORFs of uncertain function. The CDR3 has 15 amino acids. After removal of 7 bases from V and 5 bases from J, the junction contained 8 bases not matched to a gene. The CDR3 is CASIPGQGVRDTQYF. The CDR3 DNA sequence: TGCGCCAGCATCCCGGGACAGGGGGTTCGAGATACGCAGTATTTT.

J is TRBJ2-7 and V is TRBV10-3, with a weak D call TRBD2 (6 bases). Germline lookup yields CDR1 ENHRY and CDR2 SYGVKD. This CDR3 comprises 13 residues. V shed 4 bases and J shed 5 bases, with 12 bases lying between them. The CDR3 sequence is CAISGGTLNEQYF. The CDR3 DNA reads as TGTGCCATCAGTGGCGGGACCTTAAACGAGCAGTACTTC.

The genes are TRBV4-3 and TRBJ2-7, with 12 bases matching TRBD1. The CDR3 is made up of 16 amino acids. Trimming cost V 0 bases and J 6 bases; bases outside gene matches: 6. Germline values: CDR1 LGHNA, CDR2 YSLEER. Written as DNA, the CDR3 is TGCGCCAGCAGCCAAGATAGAGGGACAGGGGGCTCCGAGCAGTACTTC. It specifies CASSQDRGTGGSEQYF.